This passage covers 2 T cell receptor beta chains from one sample sequenced in a study of T cell repertoires in cytomegalovirus infection. These receptors' antigens are unknown. One entry per CDR3 protein results from TCRdb running MiXCR on the reads. The repertoire holds about 78,000 distinct CDR3 sequences, with approximately 42% as singletons. Here the sequenced sample was CD8+ T cells from cultured PBMCs, taken from culture after CMV antigen stimulation. These receptors came from a human donor in good health (CMV status not recorded). Some clones in this sample may be carry-over from other donors' samples.

This clonotype was detected ten times or more. The chain uses TRBV12-3 or TRBV12-4 and TRBJ1-1, with D unclear. V dropped 5 bases and J dropped 0 bases, with 13 bases sitting between them. There are 15 residues in the CDR3. CDR3 nucleotide sequence: TGTGCCAGCAGTATCGTGGGCGTGGTGAACACTGAAGCTTTCTTT. Translating it yields CASSIVGVVNTEAFF.

CDR3 coding DNA: TGTGCCAGCAGTTACAATCCGGGAATGAACACTGAAGCTTTCTTT. Translating gives CASSYNPGMNTEAFF. This rearrangement joins TRBV6-6 to TRBJ1-1; no reliable D call. CDR1 is MNHNY, CDR2 SVGAGI, per germline (reference sequence). The length of the CDR3 is 15 residues. Trimming took 2 bases from V and 0 from J, leaving 10 bases between them.